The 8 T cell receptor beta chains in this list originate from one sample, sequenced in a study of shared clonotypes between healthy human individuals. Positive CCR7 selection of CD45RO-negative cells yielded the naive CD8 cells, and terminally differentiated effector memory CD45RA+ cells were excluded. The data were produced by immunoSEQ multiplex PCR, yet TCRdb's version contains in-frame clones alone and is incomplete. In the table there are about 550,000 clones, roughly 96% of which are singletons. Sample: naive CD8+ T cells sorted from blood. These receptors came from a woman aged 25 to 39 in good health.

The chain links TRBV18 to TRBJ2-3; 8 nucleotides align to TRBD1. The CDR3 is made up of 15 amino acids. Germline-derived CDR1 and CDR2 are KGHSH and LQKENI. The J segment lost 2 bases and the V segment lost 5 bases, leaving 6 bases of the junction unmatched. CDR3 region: CASSSDRDLTDTQYF. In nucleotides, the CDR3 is TGTGCCAGCTCATCGGACAGGGACCTCACAGATACGCAGTATTTT.

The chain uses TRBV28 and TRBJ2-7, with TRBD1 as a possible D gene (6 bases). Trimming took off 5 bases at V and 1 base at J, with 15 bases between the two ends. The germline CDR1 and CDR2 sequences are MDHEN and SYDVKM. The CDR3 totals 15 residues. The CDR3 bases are TGTGCCAGCAGTCCCCAGGGGACATTTTCCTACGAGCAGTACTTC. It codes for CASSPQGTFSYEQYF.

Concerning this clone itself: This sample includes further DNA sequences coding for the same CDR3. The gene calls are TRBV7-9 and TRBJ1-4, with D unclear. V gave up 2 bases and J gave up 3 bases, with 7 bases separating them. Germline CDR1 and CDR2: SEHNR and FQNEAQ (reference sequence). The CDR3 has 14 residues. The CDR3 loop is CASSLLGSNEKLFF. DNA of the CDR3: TGTGCCAGCAGCTTACTCGGTTCTAATGAAAAACTGTTTTTT.

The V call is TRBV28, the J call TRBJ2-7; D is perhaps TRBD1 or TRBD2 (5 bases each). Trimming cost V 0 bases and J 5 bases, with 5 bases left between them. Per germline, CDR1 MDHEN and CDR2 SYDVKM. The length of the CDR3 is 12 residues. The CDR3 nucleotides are TGTGCCAGCAGTTTATGGGGGGACGAGCAGTACTTC. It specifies CASSLWGDEQYF.

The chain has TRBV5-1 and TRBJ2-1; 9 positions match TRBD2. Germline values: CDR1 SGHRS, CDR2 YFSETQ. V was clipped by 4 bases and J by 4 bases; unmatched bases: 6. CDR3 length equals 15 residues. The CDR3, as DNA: TGCGCCAGCAGCACCTCTAGCGGGGATTACAATGAGCAGTTCTTC. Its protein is CASSTSSGDYNEQFF. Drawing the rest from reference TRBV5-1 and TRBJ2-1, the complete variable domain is KAGVTQTPRYLIKTRGQQVTLSCSPISGHRSVSWYQQTPGQGLQFLFEYFSETQRNKGNFPGRFSGRQFSNSRSEMNVSTLELGDSALYLCASSTSSGDYNEQFFGPGTRLTVL.

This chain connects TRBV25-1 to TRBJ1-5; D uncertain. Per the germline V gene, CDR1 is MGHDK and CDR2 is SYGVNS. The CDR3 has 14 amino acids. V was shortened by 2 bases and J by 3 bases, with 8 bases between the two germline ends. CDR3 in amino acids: CASSETGSNQPQHF. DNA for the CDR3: TGTGCCAGCAGTGAAACCGGATCCAATCAGCCCCAGCATTTT.

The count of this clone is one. The CDR3 DNA sequence: TGTGCCTGGAGCAGAGACGTTTGGGCTAGCGGGAGTGATACGCAGTATTTT. This gives the protein CAWSRDVWASGSDTQYF. This chain connects TRBV30 to TRBJ2-3, with 10 bases fitting TRBD2. Losses at the gene ends were 3 bases for V and 6 bases for J; bases not matched to a gene: 15. Germline V gene lookup returns CDR1 GTSNPN and CDR2 SVGIG (reference sequence). CDR3 length equals 17 residues.

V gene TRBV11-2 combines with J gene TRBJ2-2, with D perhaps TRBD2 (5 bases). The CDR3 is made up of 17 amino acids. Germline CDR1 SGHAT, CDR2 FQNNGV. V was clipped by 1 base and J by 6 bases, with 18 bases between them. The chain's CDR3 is CASSLGHGSPAAGELFF. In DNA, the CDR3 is TGTGCCAGCAGCTTAGGTCATGGGAGCCCGGCGGCCGGGGAGCTGTTTTTT.